This T cell receptor beta chain stems from a study of shared clonotypes between healthy human individuals. Overall study findings and caveats: Generation probabilities of non-shared clonotypes were lower (relative to those shared by all four donors). Clonotype sharing among donors was thought likely to change with sequencing depth.

The study enrolled healthy HIV-negative adults without recent acute infections or vaccinations as donors. Of note for this clone: The antigen is undetermined.

This table comes from immunoSEQ multiplex PCR, and its TCRdb copy is limited to in-frame clones, with some not included. The profile shows under 2.5 million clones, about nine tenths of them singletons. The sample comprised naive CD4+ T cells from PBMCs. Described subset: CD45RA+ positively selected. This TCR was recovered from a man younger than 35 in good health. Some clones in this sample may be carry-over from other donors' samples.

As DNA, the CDR3 is TGTGCCAGCAGTCCCCCGAGCCGGGAGCAGTTCTTC. This translates into CASSPPSREQFF. The chain is built from TRBV6-6 and TRBJ2-1, with D uncertain. The CDR3 loop spans 12 amino acids. Germline V gene data show CDR1 as MNHNY and CDR2 as SVGAGI (reference sequence). Trimming took off 5 bases at V and 10 bases at J, with 12 bases between the two ends.